This is a list of T cell receptor beta chains from one sample in a study of T cells after yellow fever vaccination. TCRdb ran MiXCR on the 5' RACE reads and lists one entry per CDR3 protein. The sample contains roughly 160,000 distinct CDR3 sequences, around 9.3% of which appear only once. The source material was CD8+ T cells sorted from PBMCs, sampled 45 days after the yellow fever booster vaccination. Every receptor here comes from a man younger than 35 who received the YFV17D yellow fever vaccine. Both conserved end residues are part of each CDR3. The D gene is left open where the match is weak. Some rows mark clone size as missing; the rest say once, few, many or name a class of expanded clone.

V gene	D gene	clone size	J gene	CDR3 DNA	CDR3 protein
TRBV6-2/TRBV6-3	NA	many	TRBJ2-1	TGTGCCAGCAGTTACCCAGTATCCTACAATGAGCAGTTCTTC	CASSYPVSYNEQFF
TRBV5-6	NA	few	TRBJ2-1	TGTGCCAGCAGCTTGACAAACAATGAGCAGTTCTTC	CASSLTNNEQFF
TRBV7-9	TRBD1	few	TRBJ1-1	TGTGCCAGCATCCAGGGACAGGGAGACACTGAAGCTTTCTTT	CASIQGQGDTEAFF
TRBV4-3	NA	NA	TRBJ1-5	TGCGCCAGCACACGGGGACACCATAGCAATCAGCCCCAGCATTTT	CASTRGHHSNQPQHF
TRBV27	NA	NA	TRBJ1-4	TGTGCCAGTTTACATGGAATCCAAAAACTGTTTTTT	CASLHGIQKLFF
TRBV15	NA	NA	TRBJ1-5	TGTGCCACCAGCAGACGACGGACAGAAGCTAATCAGCCCCAGCATTTT	CATSRRRTEANQPQHF
TRBV7-2	NA	NA	TRBJ2-2	TGTGCCAGCAGCTTGTGGAGCACCGGGGAGCTGTTTTTT	CASSLWSTGELFF
TRBV5-1	TRBD2	NA	TRBJ2-5	TGCGCCAGCAGCTCGACTAGCGGGGGACAAGAGACCCAGTACTTC	CASSSTSGGQETQYF
TRBV5-1	NA	NA	TRBJ1-5	TGCGCCAGCAGCTTGGCCCCGTCAGGGACTCAGCCCCAGCATTTT	CASSLAPSGTQPQHF
TRBV19	NA	NA	TRBJ1-6	TGTGCCAGCGGGGAGTATTCACCCCTCCACTTT	CASGEYSPLHF
TRBV11-2	NA	NA	TRBJ2-5	TGTGCCAGCAGCTTAGCGGGCGGGGGCCAGGAGACCCAGTACTTC	CASSLAGGGQETQYF
TRBV9	TRBD2	many	TRBJ2-5	TGTGCCAGCAGCGTAACCTCGGGGCTAGCGGGGGCAGAGACCCAGTACTTC	CASSVTSGLAGAETQYF
TRBV27	TRBD1	many	TRBJ2-1	TGTGCCAGCAGTTCCGGGACAGGGGCCTACAATGAGCAGTTCTTC	CASSSGTGAYNEQFF
TRBV7-9	TRBD1	NA	TRBJ2-7	TGTGCCAGCAGCCAAACAGGGACAGTGAGCTCCTACGAGCAGTACTTC	CASSQTGTVSSYEQYF
TRBV28	NA	few	TRBJ2-5	TGTGCCAGCAGTTTCCGTCCGGGGGGCGAGACCCAGTACTTC	CASSFRPGGETQYF
TRBV4-1	NA	NA	TRBJ2-5	TGCGCCAGCAGCCAAGTACTTGTGGGCCAAGAGACCCAGTACTTC	CASSQVLVGQETQYF
TRBV7-9	NA	many	TRBJ2-1	TGTGCCAGCAGCCCCGACTGGGGGAATGAGCAGTTCTTC	CASSPDWGNEQFF
TRBV5-1	NA	many	TRBJ2-1	TGCGCCAGCGCACGGGTGAGCAATGAGCAGTTCTTC	CASARVSNEQFF
TRBV6-6	NA	NA	TRBJ1-1	TGTGCCAGCAGCCCACCAATGGACACTGAAGCTTTCTTT	CASSPPMDTEAFF
TRBV27	NA	NA	TRBJ1-5	TGTGCCAGCGTATCCCTGGAGGGATTGGTGAGCAATCAGCCCCAGCATTTT	CASVSLEGLVSNQPQHF
TRBV18	NA	many	TRBJ2-7	TGTGCCAGCTCACCACTCGGGGAGAGCTCCTACGAGCAGTACTTC	CASSPLGESSYEQYF
TRBV27	NA	NA	TRBJ1-2	TGTGCCAGCAGTTATCAGGGCGACGGAGGAAATGGCTACACCTTC	CASSYQGDGGNGYTF
TRBV3-1	TRBD2	NA	TRBJ2-5	TGTGCCAGCAGCCGAATCCCGGGACTAGCGGGGGCCTTCCAAGAGACCCAGTACTTC	CASSRIPGLAGAFQETQYF
TRBV29-1	NA	NA	TRBJ1-1	TGCAGCGTTGCTTATATTAGGGACGGGGAATACATGAACACTGAAGCTTTCTTT	CSVAYIRDGEYMNTEAFF
TRBV11-2	NA	few	TRBJ2-4	TGTGCCAGCAGCTTAGGGGACAATTTGAACATTCAGTACTTC	CASSLGDNLNIQYF
TRBV6-2/TRBV6-3	NA	NA	TRBJ2-7	TGTGCCAGCAGTTACAGGGACCCCTACGAGCAGTACTTC	CASSYRDPYEQYF
TRBV6-2/TRBV6-3	NA	few	TRBJ1-2	TGTGCCAGCAGTAAACAGGGCAGGTCGGATGGCTACACCTTC	CASSKQGRSDGYTF
TRBV19	NA	NA	TRBJ1-6	TGTGCCAGTAGTATAGTCGGAGGAAAACCCCTCCACTTT	CASSIVGGKPLHF
TRBV7-2	NA	few	TRBJ2-3	TGTGCCAGCAGCTTTTTTACCCCGGCAGGGAATCCAGATACGCAGTATTTT	CASSFFTPAGNPDTQYF
TRBV5-1	NA	few	TRBJ1-2	TGCGCCAGCAGCCCGCGTGCGGGGCTTTACGGTAACTATGGCTACACCTTC	CASSPRAGLYGNYGYTF
TRBV20-1	NA	NA	TRBJ1-2	TGCAGTGCCGACGGCTATGTAACGGGCAGGGGCTATGGCTACACCTTC	CSADGYVTGRGYGYTF
TRBV13	NA	many	TRBJ1-1	TGTGCCAGCAGCGAAGGGAGGGGGGAGAACACTGAAGCTTTCTTT	CASSEGRGENTEAFF
TRBV12-3/TRBV12-4	TRBD2	many	TRBJ2-1	TGTGCCAGCACCGGGACTAGCGGCTACAATGAGCAGTTCTTC	CASTGTSGYNEQFF
TRBV29-1	TRBD2	many	TRBJ2-1	TGCAGCGTGTTCAGCGGGGGGGAATACAATGAGCAGTTCTTC	CSVFSGGEYNEQFF
TRBV19	TRBD1	few	TRBJ1-6	TGTGCCAGTAGTTCGGGACAGGGCCGACCCCTCCACTTT	CASSSGQGRPLHF
TRBV9	NA	few	TRBJ2-6	TGTGCCAGCAGCTCAAGGGTCTTCTCTGGGGCCAACGTCCTGACTTTC	CASSSRVFSGANVLTF
TRBV7-8	NA	few	TRBJ1-4	TGTGCCAGCAGCTTCTTTGGGGCCATCCCTAATGAAAAACTGTTTTTT	CASSFFGAIPNEKLFF
TRBV5-5	NA	NA	TRBJ1-2	TGTGCCAGCAGCTTGCCAGGGGCTAACTATGGCTACACCTTC	CASSLPGANYGYTF
TRBV12-3/TRBV12-4	NA	few	TRBJ2-2	TGTGCCAGCAGTTTTATCGGGGAGCTGTTTTTT	CASSFIGELFF
TRBV13	NA	NA	TRBJ2-7	TGTGCCAGCAGCCGATTAACAGGACCTGCTTCCTACGAGCAGTACTTC	CASSRLTGPASYEQYF
TRBV4-1	TRBD2	many	TRBJ2-3	TGCGCCAGCAGCGAGCGGGGGCAAGATACGCAGTATTTT	CASSERGQDTQYF
TRBV11-2	NA	few	TRBJ2-3	TGTGCCAGCAGCCCCTCGGCCGGACACCCGCCAGATACGCAGTATTTT	CASSPSAGHPPDTQYF
TRBV6-2/TRBV6-3	NA	few	TRBJ1-1	TGTGCCAGCACCCTTCTAGCACAAATGAACACTGAAGCTTTCTTT	CASTLLAQMNTEAFF
TRBV15	NA	NA	TRBJ2-1	TGTGCCACCAGCAGAGATGGTACCTTCCCCTACAATGAGCAGTTCTTC	CATSRDGTFPYNEQFF
TRBV2	NA	few	TRBJ2-3	TGTGCCAGCATCCCTCACGGGGATACGCAGTATTTT	CASIPHGDTQYF
TRBV4-2	NA	NA	TRBJ2-1	TGTGCCAGCAGCCTCACCGGGACCGGGAATGTCTTC	CASSLTGTGNVF
TRBV29-1	NA	NA	TRBJ2-2	TGCAGCGTTGAAAGGGGCGCGAACACCGGGGAGCTGTTTTTT	CSVERGANTGELFF
TRBV7-3	NA	NA	TRBJ2-6	TGTGCCAGCAGGGAAATGGGGACTGGGGCCAACGTCCTGACTTTC	CASREMGTGANVLTF
TRBV5-5	NA	NA	TRBJ1-1	TGTGCCAGCAGCTTGTTGGCTCGGGCGCGACCTGAAGCTTTCTTT	CASSLLARARPEAFF
TRBV28	NA	NA	TRBJ2-4	TGTGCCAGCAGCCTGGGGGAACTACGCAAAAACATTCAGTACTTC	CASSLGELRKNIQYF
TRBV7-9	NA	few	TRBJ2-7	TGTGCCAGCAGCTTAAAATTCTACGAGCAGTACTTC	CASSLKFYEQYF
TRBV28	NA	NA	TRBJ2-5	TGTGCCAGCAGCTTTGGGGGCGGGGCCATGGAGACCCAGTACTTC	CASSFGGGAMETQYF
TRBV11-1	TRBD1	few	TRBJ2-1	TGTGCCAGCAGCTTAGGTGGAGCCCTTACAGGGGGCTTAAGGGATGAGCAGTTCTTC	CASSLGGALTGGLRDEQFF
TRBV13	NA	NA	TRBJ1-6	TGTGCCAGCAGCTTAGGGGACGGGGACAATTCACCCCTCCACTTT	CASSLGDGDNSPLHF